This TCR beta chain was profiled in a study of T cell responses to AZD1222 COVID-19 vaccine. Findings and caveats of the study: Most donors were white British, females outnumbered males, and clonal diversity was possibly underestimated.

Some second doses came at about 4 weeks and others at about 12 weeks; these were pooled. Using immunoSEQ multiplex PCR, the repertoire was profiled, and TCRdb retains in-frame clones only, with some absent. Of about 130,000 clones detected, about 88% appear once; the ten largest clones hold around a tenth. For this clone: What it recognizes is unknown.

The specimen comprised peripheral blood, sampled 28 days after the second AZD1222 dose. The sequence was collected from an adult who received the AZD1222 COVID-19 vaccine.

CDR3 in amino acids: CASTVRRLAEETQYF. Written as DNA, the CDR3 is TGTGCCAGCACCGTTAGGAGACTAGCGGAAGAGACCCAGTACTTC. The chain joins TRBV7-8 to TRBJ2-5; 9 bases match TRBD2. The CDR3 extends over 15 amino acids. The trim removed 7 bases at V and 3 bases at J, leaving 9 bases unmatched. Germline V gene data show CDR1 as SGHVS and CDR2 as FQNEAQ.